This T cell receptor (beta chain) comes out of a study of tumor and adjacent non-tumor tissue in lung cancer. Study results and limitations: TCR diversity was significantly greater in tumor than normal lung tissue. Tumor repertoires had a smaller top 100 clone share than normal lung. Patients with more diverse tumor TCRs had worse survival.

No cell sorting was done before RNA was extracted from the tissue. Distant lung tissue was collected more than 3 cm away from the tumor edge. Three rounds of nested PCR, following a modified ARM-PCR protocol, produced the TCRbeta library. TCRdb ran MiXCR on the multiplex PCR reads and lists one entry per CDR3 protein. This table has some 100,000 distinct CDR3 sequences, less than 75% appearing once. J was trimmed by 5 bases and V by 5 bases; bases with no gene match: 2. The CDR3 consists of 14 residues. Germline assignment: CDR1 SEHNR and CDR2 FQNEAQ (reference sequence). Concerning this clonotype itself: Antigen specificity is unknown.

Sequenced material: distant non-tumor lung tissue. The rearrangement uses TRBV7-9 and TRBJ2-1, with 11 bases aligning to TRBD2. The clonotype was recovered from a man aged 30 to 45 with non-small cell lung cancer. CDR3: CASSTSGSHNEQFF. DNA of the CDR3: TGTGCCAGCAGCACTAGCGGGAGCCACAATGAGCAGTTCTTC. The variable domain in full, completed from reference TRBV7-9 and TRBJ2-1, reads DTGVSQNPRHKITKRGQNVTFRCDPISEHNRLYWYRQTLGQGPEFLTYFQNEAQLEKSRLLSDRFSAERPKGSFSTLEIQRTEQGDSAMYLCASSTSGSHNEQFFGPGTRLTVL.